Each of the 26 T cell receptor beta chains below was sequenced from the same sample in a study of shared clonotypes between healthy human individuals. Profiling relied on immunoSEQ multiplex PCR, and the TCRdb table lists in-frame clones only, not all of them. Among about 1.1 million clones, roughly 80% were seen once, and the ten largest hold approximately 0.95%. The sample consisted of memory CD4+ T cells from PBMCs. The sample's subset: CD45RA-negative fraction. These receptors were collected from a man aged 18 to 29 in good health. Some clones in this sample may be carry-over from other donors' samples.

This sequence joins TRBV28 and TRBJ1-2; D gene unclear. Germline V gene data show CDR1 as MDHEN and CDR2 as SYDVKM. The CDR3 runs 14 residues. With 6 bases removed from V and 7 bases from J, the gap between germline ends came to 18 bases. CDR3 sequence reads: CASSEPFRGSGYTF. The CDR3 coding sequence is TGTGCCAGCAGCGAACCGTTTCGGGGAAGTGGCTACACCTTC.

The chain carries TRBV18 and TRBJ2-7; a possible D gene is TRBD2 (6 bases). This CDR3 comprises 15 residues. Germline CDR1 and CDR2: KGHSH and LQKENI. Trimming took 2 bases from V and 2 from J, leaving 13 bases between them. CDR3 region: CASSPSGVRTYEQYF. CDR3 nucleotide sequence: TGTGCCAGCTCACCATCGGGAGTGCGTACCTACGAGCAGTACTTC.

This clone turned up a few times. Lacking the conserved final phenylalanine or tryptophan, this CDR3 likely reflects a read error. This chain connects TRBV5-4 to TRBJ1-1, with TRBD1 matching over 11 bases. With 2 bases clipped from V and 4 bases from J, the junction kept 1 base outside the gene matches. CDR3 length equals 14 residues. CDR1 is SGHNT and CDR2 is YYREEE in the germline V gene (reference sequence). CDR3 sequence: CASSFGTGGTEAFL. In DNA, the CDR3 is TGTGCCAGCAGCTTCGGGACAGGGGGCACTGAAGCTTTCCTT.

The chain uses TRBV6-5 and TRBJ2-5; D possibly corresponds to TRBD2 (6 bases). V was clipped by 0 bases and J by 4 bases, with 12 bases between them. The CDR3 is 15 amino acids. Looked up from germline, CDR1 is MNHEY and CDR2 is SVGAGI. Here the CDR3 reads CASSYSGGAGETQYF. CDR3 bases: TGTGCCAGCAGTTACTCCGGAGGGGCCGGAGAGACCCAGTACTTC.

The rearrangement joins TRBV5-1 to TRBJ2-3; TRBD1 or TRBD2 may be the D gene (5 bases each). This CDR3 spans 16 amino acids. Per germline, CDR1 SGHRS and CDR2 YFSETQ. The ends were cut back, 4 bases at V and 1 base at J, with 16 bases in the middle. CDR3 amino acids: CASSRGSGGGTDTQYF. Written as DNA, the CDR3 is TGCGCCAGCAGCCGAGGGTCTGGGGGAGGCACAGATACGCAGTATTTT.

This clone was seen once. The chain is built from TRBV28 and TRBJ1-4, with 8 nucleotides matching TRBD1. Trimming cost V 6 bases and J 8 bases; bases outside gene matches: 11. Germline CDR1 reads MDHEN; CDR2 reads SYDVKM. The CDR3 length is 15 residues. CDR3 DNA sequence: TGTGCCAGCAGCCTCGGGGGGACAGGAGGGGAAAAACTGTTTTTT. This translates into CASSLGGTGGEKLFF.

The rearrangement uses TRBV18 and TRBJ2-4; D may be TRBD1 (5 bases). Germline V lookup: CDR1 KGHSH, CDR2 LQKENI. The ends were cut back, 6 bases at V and 2 bases at J, with 14 bases in the middle. The CDR3 is 15 amino acids. The CDR3 here is CASSPSPGPKNIQYF. CDR3 bases: TGTGCCAGCTCCCCCAGTCCAGGGCCCAAAAACATTCAGTACTTC.

This clone was counted a single time. CDR3 nucleotide sequence: TGTGCCAGCAGTCGTCGGTTTAGGGTGGATCACAATCCCTACGAGCAGTACTTC. It translates to CASSRRFRVDHNPYEQYF. The chain couples TRBV28 to TRBJ2-7; no definite D call. Trimming left V 5 bases short and J 2 bases short, with 25 bases between. Germline assignment: CDR1 MDHEN and CDR2 SYDVKM. The CDR3 is 18 amino acids. Combining the CDR3 with reference TRBV28 and TRBJ2-7 gives the whole variable domain DVKVTQSSRYLVKRTGEKVFLECVQDMDHENMFWYRQDPGLGLRLIYFSYDVKMKEKGDIPEGYSVSREKKERFSLILESASTNQTSMYLCASSRRFRVDHNPYEQYFGPGTRLTVT.

The chain carries TRBV5-1 and TRBJ2-1; TRBD1 is a possible D gene (7 bases). V was clipped by 4 bases and J by 2 bases, with 13 bases between them. The CDR3 is made up of 15 amino acids. Germline V gives CDR1 SGHRS, CDR2 YFSETQ. The CDR3 nucleotides read TGCGCCAGCAGCCGCGGGACAGTGGCCTACAATGAGCAGTTCTTC. Translated: CASSRGTVAYNEQFF.

V is TRBV19 and J is TRBJ1-5; TRBD1 matches at 9 bases. J was trimmed by 6 bases and V by 9 bases; bases with no gene match: 9. The CDR3 length is 14 residues. From germline, CDR1 is LNHDA and CDR2 SQIVND (reference sequence). CDR3 coding DNA: TGTGCCAGCAAAACCACAGGGGGCCCTCAGCCCCAGCATTTT. This encodes CASKTTGGPQPQHF.

The chain uses TRBV5-1 and TRBJ2-7; perhaps D is TRBD1 or TRBD2 (5 bases each). CDR1 and CDR2 from the germline V gene are SGHRS and YFSETQ. The CDR3 consists of 15 residues. V was shortened by 0 bases and J by 2 bases, with 12 bases between the two germline ends. This chain's CDR3 is CASSLDGTSAYEQYF. CDR3 in DNA: TGCGCCAGCAGCTTGGATGGGACGTCAGCCTACGAGCAGTACTTC.

The V call is TRBV29-1, the J call TRBJ2-3; D remains unclear. CDR3 length: 14 amino acids. Germline lookup yields CDR1 SQVTM and CDR2 ANQGSEA. V was clipped by 2 bases and J by 1 base, with 10 bases between them. CDR3 sequence reads: CSVEPSAGTDTQYF. CDR3 coding DNA: TGCAGCGTTGAACCCTCCGCGGGCACAGATACGCAGTATTTT.

This chain connects TRBV6-1 to TRBJ1-1, with D possibly matching TRBD1 (5 bases). This CDR3 spans 14 amino acids. CDR1 and CDR2 from the germline V gene are MNHNS and SASEGT. Trimming took 6 bases from V and 3 from J, leaving 14 bases between them. The CDR3 protein is CASRISGKDTEAFF. CDR3 in DNA: TGTGCCAGCAGAATCTCAGGGAAGGACACTGAAGCTTTCTTT.

In this sample, this clone turned up a few times. The chain is built from TRBV11-2 and TRBJ2-3, with TRBD2 as a possible D gene (5 bases). Per germline, CDR1 SGHAT and CDR2 FQNNGV. The CDR3 runs to 16 residues. V was trimmed by 1 base and J by 2 bases, leaving 13 bases between them. CDR3 sequence (DNA): TGTGCCAGCAGCTTAGGAGCCAGCGGTCTCACAGATACGCAGTATTTT. It is translated as CASSLGASGLTDTQYF.

The chain joins TRBV6-6 to TRBJ1-2; maybe TRBD1 (6 bases). Trimming removed 7 bases at V and 0 bases at J, with 15 bases between. Per germline, CDR1 MNHNY and CDR2 SVGAGI (reference sequence). The CDR3 has 15 amino acids. The CDR3 bases are TGTGCCAGCACCTTTTTGGGGGGCCCTAACTATGGCTACACCTTC. Amino acid sequence: CASTFLGGPNYGYTF.

V is TRBV4-3 and J is TRBJ2-3, with 7 nucleotides matching TRBD1. Germline values: CDR1 LGHNA, CDR2 YSLEER. This CDR3 contains 20 residues. The junction had 17 bases not matched to a gene; V was cut back by 0 bases and J by 2 bases. In nucleotides, the CDR3 is TGCGCCAGCAGCCAAGAAGATACGTGGGGCCAAACAGGGGTCACAGATACGCAGTATTTT. The encoded protein is CASSQEDTWGQTGVTDTQYF.

V is TRBV15 and J is TRBJ1-5; the D is unclear. There are 17 residues in the CDR3. CDR1 and CDR2 (germline): LNHNV, YYDKDF (reference sequence). Trimming took 3 bases from V and 3 from J, leaving 18 bases between them. CDR3 loop: CATSSFGRVTTNQPQHF. For the CDR3, the DNA is TGTGCCACCAGCAGTTTCGGAAGGGTGACTACCAATCAGCCCCAGCATTTT.

The chain couples TRBV2 to TRBJ2-4; tentatively, D is TRBD2 (5 bases). CDR1 and CDR2 from the germline V gene are SNHLY and FYNNEI. Trimming removed 6 bases from V and 3 bases from J, with 12 bases in between. The length of the CDR3 is 14 residues. CDR3 in amino acids: CASREVSDKNIQYF. The CDR3 DNA reads TGTGCCAGCAGGGAGGTGAGCGACAAAAACATTCAGTACTTC.

This clone was seen only a few times. The gene calls are TRBV28 and TRBJ1-5; D possibly corresponds to TRBD1 (6 bases). Deletions cut 3 bases from V and 1 base from J, with 13 bases between. The germline V gene has CDR1 MDHEN and CDR2 SYDVKM. The CDR3 spans 16 residues. CDR3 nucleotide sequence: TGTGCCAGCAGTTTCGAGGGGGGCGCAAGCAATCAGCCCCAGCATTTT. Translating it yields CASSFEGGASNQPQHF.

This chain uses TRBV28 with TRBJ2-7, with D possibly TRBD2 on 5 matching bases. Looked up from germline, CDR1 is MDHEN and CDR2 is SYDVKM. The CDR3 loop spans 15 amino acids. The ends were cut back, 6 bases at V and 4 bases at J, with 19 bases in the middle. The CDR3 DNA follows: TGTGCCAGCAGGGCGAGAGGGATCTCTTCTTACGAGCAGTACTTC. This codes for CASRARGISSYEQYF.

The chain uses TRBV11-2 and TRBJ2-7; D call uncertain. CDR1 and CDR2 (germline): SGHAT, FQNNGV. The CDR3 sequence is 12 residues long. Trimming took off 4 bases at V and 4 bases at J, with 8 bases between the two ends. The CDR3 loop reads CASSSDLYEQYF. Here the CDR3 DNA reads TGTGCCAGCAGCTCGGATCTTTACGAGCAGTACTTC. Based on the CDR3 plus reference TRBV11-2 and TRBJ2-7, the full variable domain is EAGVAQSPRYKIIEKRQSVAFWCNPISGHATLYWYQQILGQGPKLLIQFQNNGVVDDSQLPKDRFSAERLKGVDSTLKIQPAKLEDSAVYLCASSSDLYEQYFGPGTRLTVT.

The chain couples TRBV29-1 to TRBJ2-1; maybe TRBD2 (5 bases). Trimming took 5 bases from V and 5 from J, leaving 16 bases between them. This CDR3 spans 14 amino acids. Germline values: CDR1 SQVTM, CDR2 ANQGSEA. CDR3 DNA: TGCAGCGTTATGAGGGAGACCCCACACAATGAGCAGTTCTTC. Protein product: CSVMRETPHNEQFF.

The J gene is TRBJ1-2, the V gene TRBV2; a possible D gene is TRBD1 (6 bases). Trimming shortened V by 6 bases and J by 10 bases, and 15 bases separated the two germline ends. The CDR3 totals 12 residues. Germline CDR1 SNHLY, CDR2 FYNNEI. CDR3: CASSPWGRHYTF. The CDR3 DNA follows: TGTGCCAGCAGCCCTTGGGGGCGGCACTACACCTTC.

J is TRBJ2-5 and V is TRBV2; possible D gene TRBD1, 6 bases. The CDR3 totals 13 residues. Trimming shortened V by 6 bases and J by 2 bases, and 10 bases separated the two germline ends. Germline-derived CDR1 and CDR2 are SNHLY and FYNNEI. The CDR3 is CASRYRVQETQYF. The CDR3 DNA sequence: TGTGCCAGCAGATACAGGGTGCAAGAGACCCAGTACTTC.

V gene TRBV2 combines with J gene TRBJ1-5; no clear D gene. The CDR3 is 16 amino acids. Trimming cost V 7 bases and J 5 bases, with 21 bases left between them. Germline V gene sequence: CDR1 SNHLY, CDR2 FYNNEI. The CDR3 loop is CASNLRGTLGDQPQHF. The CDR3 nucleotides read TGTGCCAGCAACCTTCGGGGAACTCTTGGCGATCAGCCCCAGCATTTT.

This chain joins TRBV11-2 and TRBJ1-4; no firm D call. The germline V gene has CDR1 SGHAT and CDR2 FQNNGV. This CDR3 comprises 17 residues. V was shortened by 5 bases and J by 10 bases, with 26 bases between the two germline ends. Here the CDR3 reads CASSPGVGSHNPGKLFF. CDR3 nucleotide sequence: TGTGCCAGCAGCCCTGGGGTGGGTTCCCATAATCCAGGAAAACTGTTTTTT.